This T cell receptor (beta chain) derives from a study of T cell responses to AZD1222 COVID-19 vaccine. Repertoires were generated with immunoSEQ multiplex PCR, while TCRdb's copy carries only in-frame clones and drops some. This sample has about 18,000 clones, with over 85% found just once. Trimming cost V 6 bases and J 8 bases; bases outside gene matches: 5. Germline CDR1 MNHEY, CDR2 SVGAGI. CDR3 length: 14 amino acids. Study findings and constraints: Samples come after the peak T cell response, not at day 14. At study baseline, merely six AZD1222 recipients were seropositive. Females outnumbered males among donors, who were mostly white British; clonal diversity was possibly underestimated. Dominant CD4 TCR responses targeted spike regions 160-218 and 743-854.

Only a few counts were recorded for this clone. As yet, its antigen is unknown. The rearrangement links TRBV6-5 to TRBJ1-6; 9 bases align to TRBD1. Source: peripheral blood, taken 28 days after the second AZD1222 dose. This TCR derives from an adult who received the AZD1222 COVID-19 vaccine. The CDR3 DNA reads TGTGCCAGCAGATTAACAGGGGGCCATTCACCCCTCCACTTT. Translating gives CASRLTGGHSPLHF.